This T cell receptor (beta chain) emerged from a study of CD8 T cells in Susac syndrome. In germline, CDR1 is SGHNT, CDR2 YYREEE (reference sequence). The trim removed 4 bases at V and 5 bases at J, leaving 5 bases unmatched. There are 13 residues in the CDR3. This clonotype has a single count. TCR beta sequencing covered blood CD8+ and CD4+ T cells. RNA in amounts of about 0.5 to 1 ug was reverse transcribed with random hexamers. TCRdb fed the immunoSEQ multiplex PCR reads into MiXCR, producing one record per CDR3 protein. Found here are some 180,000 distinct CDR3 sequences, approximately 94% of them singletons; the top ten hold approximately 0.1%.

This receptor was taken from a human donor in good health. The sequenced sample consisted of CD4+ T cells from PBMCs. The chain employs TRBV5-4 and TRBJ1-2; 7 bases agree with TRBD1. The DNA of the CDR3 is TGTGCCAGCAGCGAGGGACAGAAATATGGCTACACCTTC. It is translated as CASSEGQKYGYTF. The variable domain in full, completed from reference TRBV5-4 and TRBJ1-2, reads ETGVTQSPTHLIKTRGQQVTLRCSSQSGHNTVSWYQQALGQGPQFIFQYYREEENGRGNFPPRFSGLQFPNYSSELNVNALELDDSALYLCASSEGQKYGYTFGSGTRLTVV.